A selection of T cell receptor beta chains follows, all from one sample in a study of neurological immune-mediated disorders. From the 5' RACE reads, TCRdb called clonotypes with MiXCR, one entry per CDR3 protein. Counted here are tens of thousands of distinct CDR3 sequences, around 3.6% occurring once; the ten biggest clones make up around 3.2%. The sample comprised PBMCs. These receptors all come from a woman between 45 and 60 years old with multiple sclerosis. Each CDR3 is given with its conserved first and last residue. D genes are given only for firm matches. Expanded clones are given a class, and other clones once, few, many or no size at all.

cdr3_aa: CSARERGDTEAFF
cdr3_nt: TGCAGTGCTAGAGAGCGGGGGGACACTGAAGCTTTCTTT
clone_size: many
d_call: .
cdr3_length: 13
j_call: TRBJ1-1
v_call: TRBV20-1

cdr3_aa: CASSQDRGNTGELFF
cdr3_nt: TGCGCCAGCAGCCAAGATCGGGGGAACACCGGGGAGCTGTTTTTT
clone_size: .
d_call: .
cdr3_length: 15
j_call: TRBJ2-2
v_call: TRBV4-3

cdr3_aa: CASSPGQGAVGDTEAFF
cdr3_nt: TGTGCCAGCTCACCAGGTCAGGGGGCAGTCGGTGACACTGAAGCTTTCTTT
clone_size: few
d_call: TRBD1
cdr3_length: 17
j_call: TRBJ1-1
v_call: TRBV18

cdr3_aa: CASSQAPTGTNEKLFF
cdr3_nt: TGCGCCAGCAGCCAGGCCCCCACTGGGACTAATGAAAAACTGTTTTTT
clone_size: .
d_call: .
cdr3_length: 16
j_call: TRBJ1-4
v_call: TRBV5-1

cdr3_aa: CASSPLTGGLLRGQFF
cdr3_nt: TGTGCCAGCAGTCCTCTAACGGGGGGGCTTTTGCGGGGGCAGTTCTTC
clone_size: many
d_call: TRBD2
cdr3_length: 16
j_call: TRBJ2-1
v_call: TRBV27

cdr3_aa: CSARGQGAPYEQYF
cdr3_nt: TGCAGTGCTAGGGGACAGGGGGCCCCCTACGAGCAGTACTTC
clone_size: many
d_call: TRBD1
cdr3_length: 14
j_call: TRBJ2-7
v_call: TRBV20-1

cdr3_aa: CASSLGLIRQPQHF
cdr3_nt: TGTGCCAGCAGTTTAGGCCTCATCCGTCAGCCCCAGCATTTT
clone_size: many
d_call: .
cdr3_length: 14
j_call: TRBJ1-5
v_call: TRBV12-3/TRBV12-4

cdr3_aa: CSATVQGVYGYTF
cdr3_nt: TGCAGTGCTACGGTACAGGGTGTTTATGGCTACACCTTC
clone_size: many
d_call: .
cdr3_length: 13
j_call: TRBJ1-2
v_call: TRBV20-1

cdr3_aa: CASSLFPPLRGRNGYTF
cdr3_nt: TGTGCCAGCAGCTTGTTCCCCCCCCTCAGGGGGCGCAATGGCTACACCTTC
clone_size: many
d_call: TRBD1
cdr3_length: 17
j_call: TRBJ1-2
v_call: TRBV5-6

cdr3_aa: CASSLERHANEQFF
cdr3_nt: TGCGCCAGCAGCTTGGAGAGACATGCGAATGAGCAGTTCTTC
clone_size: many
d_call: .
cdr3_length: 14
j_call: TRBJ2-1
v_call: TRBV5-1

cdr3_aa: CASSLEAFSPRGQFF
cdr3_nt: TGTGCCAGCAGCTTAGAAGCCTTTAGCCCCAGGGGGCAGTTCTTC
clone_size: many
d_call: .
cdr3_length: 15
j_call: TRBJ2-1
v_call: TRBV7-2

cdr3_aa: CASSVQGQTYNEQFF
cdr3_nt: TGTGCCAGCAGCGTCCAAGGACAGACTTACAATGAGCAGTTCTTC
clone_size: many
d_call: .
cdr3_length: 15
j_call: TRBJ2-1
v_call: TRBV9

cdr3_aa: CASSPRDRGFSPLHF
cdr3_nt: TGTGCCAGCAGCCCCAGGGACAGGGGGTTTTCACCCCTCCACTTT
clone_size: many
d_call: TRBD1
cdr3_length: 15
j_call: TRBJ1-6
v_call: TRBV27

cdr3_aa: CSALGPGRFGKLFF
cdr3_nt: TGCAGTGCTCTGGGACCGGGTCGCTTTGGAAAACTGTTTTTT
clone_size: many
d_call: .
cdr3_length: 14
j_call: TRBJ1-4
v_call: TRBV20-1

cdr3_aa: CGGFNGTGELFF
cdr3_nt: TGCGGGGGTTTTAACGGCACCGGGGAGCTGTTTTTT
clone_size: many
d_call: .
cdr3_length: 12
j_call: TRBJ2-2
v_call: TRBV29-1

cdr3_aa: CASSGTGGPYEQYF
cdr3_nt: TGTGCCAGCAGCGGGACAGGGGGCCCCTACGAGCAGTACTTC
clone_size: many
d_call: TRBD1
cdr3_length: 14
j_call: TRBJ2-7
v_call: TRBV9

cdr3_aa: CSARRGVEAFF
cdr3_nt: TGCAGTGCCCGGAGGGGGGTCGAAGCTTTCTTT
clone_size: many
d_call: .
cdr3_length: 11
j_call: TRBJ1-1
v_call: TRBV20-1

cdr3_aa: CSARGAGLARNEQFF
cdr3_nt: TGCAGTGCTAGAGGCGCCGGACTAGCGCGGAATGAGCAGTTCTTC
clone_size: many
d_call: TRBD2
cdr3_length: 15
j_call: TRBJ2-1
v_call: TRBV20-1

cdr3_aa: CASTTGGTGWTEAFF
cdr3_nt: TGCGCCAGCACCACTGGGGGGACAGGGTGGACTGAAGCTTTCTTT
clone_size: many
d_call: TRBD1
cdr3_length: 15
j_call: TRBJ1-1
v_call: TRBV5-1

cdr3_aa: CSVLPGLSSYEQYF
cdr3_nt: TGCAGCGTCTTACCGGGTCTTAGCTCCTACGAGCAGTACTTC
clone_size: many
d_call: .
cdr3_length: 14
j_call: TRBJ2-7
v_call: TRBV29-1

cdr3_aa: CAAQSSYEQYF
cdr3_nt: TGTGCCGCCCAGAGCTCCTACGAGCAGTACTTC
clone_size: many
d_call: .
cdr3_length: 11
j_call: TRBJ2-7
v_call: TRBV7-9

cdr3_aa: CSARRTGPVDTQYF
cdr3_nt: TGCAGTGCTAGAAGGACAGGGCCGGTGGATACGCAGTATTTT
clone_size: few
d_call: TRBD1
cdr3_length: 14
j_call: TRBJ2-3
v_call: TRBV20-1

cdr3_aa: CASSQVAMATEAFF
cdr3_nt: TGCGCCAGCAGCCAAGTAGCCATGGCCACTGAAGCTTTCTTT
clone_size: many
d_call: .
cdr3_length: 14
j_call: TRBJ1-1
v_call: TRBV4-3

cdr3_aa: CASSLRATDRGDYEQYF
cdr3_nt: TGTGCCAGCAGCTTAAGGGCGACGGACAGGGGCGATTACGAGCAGTACTTC
clone_size: many
d_call: TRBD1
cdr3_length: 17
j_call: TRBJ2-7
v_call: TRBV7-2

cdr3_aa: CASSLGRDTGELFF
cdr3_nt: TGCGCCAGCAGCTTGGGCAGGGACACCGGGGAGCTGTTTTTT
clone_size: many
d_call: .
cdr3_length: 14
j_call: TRBJ2-2
v_call: TRBV5-1

cdr3_aa: CASSRGESQPQHF
cdr3_nt: TGTGCCAGCAGTCGGGGGGAGAGTCAGCCCCAGCATTTT
clone_size: many
d_call: .
cdr3_length: 13
j_call: TRBJ1-5
v_call: TRBV6-2/TRBV6-3

cdr3_aa: CSATPGQTYEQYF
cdr3_nt: TGCAGTGCTACCCCGGGACAGACCTACGAGCAGTACTTC
clone_size: many
d_call: TRBD1
cdr3_length: 13
j_call: TRBJ2-7
v_call: TRBV20-1

cdr3_aa: CASSPDRDEQFF
cdr3_nt: TGTGCCAGCAGTCCTGACAGGGACGAGCAGTTCTTC
clone_size: many
d_call: TRBD1
cdr3_length: 12
j_call: TRBJ2-1
v_call: TRBV12-3/TRBV12-4

cdr3_aa: CAIRPGLSTDTQYF
cdr3_nt: TGTGCCATCAGGCCGGGACTCAGCACAGATACGCAGTATTTT
clone_size: few
d_call: .
cdr3_length: 14
j_call: TRBJ2-3
v_call: TRBV10-3

cdr3_aa: CASSRDTGVNEQYF
cdr3_nt: TGCGCCAGCAGCCGGGATACAGGGGTGAACGAGCAGTACTTC
clone_size: many
d_call: TRBD1
cdr3_length: 14
j_call: TRBJ2-7
v_call: TRBV5-1

cdr3_aa: CASSQTTGYNYGYTF
cdr3_nt: TGTGCCAGCAGCCAGACGACAGGGTACAACTATGGCTACACCTTC
clone_size: many
d_call: TRBD1
cdr3_length: 15
j_call: TRBJ1-2
v_call: TRBV3-1

cdr3_aa: CSASSARDTQYF
cdr3_nt: TGCAGTGCCAGTTCGGCGCGCGATACGCAGTATTTT
clone_size: many
d_call: .
cdr3_length: 12
j_call: TRBJ2-3
v_call: TRBV20-1

cdr3_aa: CASSAQGTYEQYF
cdr3_nt: TGTGCCAGCAGCGCGCAGGGAACCTACGAGCAGTACTTC
clone_size: many
d_call: .
cdr3_length: 13
j_call: TRBJ2-7
v_call: TRBV7-9

cdr3_aa: CASSLALAAGSYNEQFF
cdr3_nt: TGTGCCAGCAGCTTAGCGCTGGCAGCCGGCTCCTACAATGAGCAGTTCTTC
clone_size: many
d_call: .
cdr3_length: 17
j_call: TRBJ2-1
v_call: TRBV7-2

cdr3_aa: CASSLQGQITGELFF
cdr3_nt: TGTGCCAGTAGTCTCCAGGGGCAAATCACCGGGGAGCTGTTTTTT
clone_size: many
d_call: .
cdr3_length: 15
j_call: TRBJ2-2
v_call: TRBV19

cdr3_aa: CASSPGQGGETQYF
cdr3_nt: TGTGCCAGCAGTCCAGGACAGGGTGGAGAGACCCAGTACTTC
clone_size: many
d_call: TRBD1
cdr3_length: 14
j_call: TRBJ2-5
v_call: TRBV2

cdr3_aa: CASSLARSVLVGDTQYF
cdr3_nt: TGTGCCAGCAGCTTAGCGCGTAGCGTACTAGTTGGAGATACGCAGTATTTT
clone_size: many
d_call: .
cdr3_length: 17
j_call: TRBJ2-3
v_call: TRBV7-8

cdr3_aa: CSARDTAASPLHF
cdr3_nt: TGCAGTGCTAGAGATACGGCGGCTTCACCCCTCCACTTT
clone_size: many
d_call: .
cdr3_length: 13
j_call: TRBJ1-6
v_call: TRBV20-1

cdr3_aa: CSARKSLRGGWDNEQFF
cdr3_nt: TGCAGTGCTAGAAAGTCGTTGCGGGGGGGCTGGGACAATGAGCAGTTCTTC
clone_size: many
d_call: TRBD2
cdr3_length: 17
j_call: TRBJ2-1
v_call: TRBV20-1

cdr3_aa: CASSPSDSGANVLTF
cdr3_nt: TGTGCCAGCAGCCCTTCAGACTCTGGGGCCAACGTCCTGACTTTC
clone_size: many
d_call: .
cdr3_length: 15
j_call: TRBJ2-6
v_call: TRBV9

cdr3_aa: CSASPLYEQYF
cdr3_nt: TGCAGTGCGAGCCCCCTTTACGAGCAGTACTTC
clone_size: many
d_call: .
cdr3_length: 11
j_call: TRBJ2-7
v_call: TRBV20-1

cdr3_aa: CASSLQRDSSTDTQYF
cdr3_nt: TGCGCCAGCAGCTTGCAGCGGGACAGTAGCACAGATACGCAGTATTTT
clone_size: many
d_call: .
cdr3_length: 16
j_call: TRBJ2-3
v_call: TRBV5-1

cdr3_aa: CASSDRGGYTF
cdr3_nt: TGTGCCAGCTCAGACAGGGGGGGCTACACCTTC
clone_size: many
d_call: TRBD1
cdr3_length: 11
j_call: TRBJ1-2
v_call: TRBV18

cdr3_aa: CASSLRSGGGSYIQYF
cdr3_nt: TGTGCCAGCAGTTTACGTAGCGGCGGGGGGTCATACATTCAGTACTTC
clone_size: .
d_call: TRBD2
cdr3_length: 16
j_call: TRBJ2-4
v_call: TRBV27

cdr3_aa: CASSQALRDSWGYTF
cdr3_nt: TGCGCCAGCAGCCAAGCCTTGAGGGACAGTTGGGGCTACACCTTC
clone_size: many
d_call: TRBD1
cdr3_length: 15
j_call: TRBJ1-2
v_call: TRBV4-3

cdr3_aa: CAAQMERTQETQYF
cdr3_nt: TGTGCCGCACAAATGGAAAGGACCCAAGAGACCCAGTACTTC
clone_size: many
d_call: .
cdr3_length: 14
j_call: TRBJ2-5
v_call: TRBV11-2

cdr3_aa: CASSQPPGTSGEQYF
cdr3_nt: TGTGCCAGCAGCCAACCCCCCGGGACTAGCGGCGAGCAGTACTTC
clone_size: .
d_call: TRBD2
cdr3_length: 15
j_call: TRBJ2-7
v_call: TRBV3-1

cdr3_aa: CASSVTRGLTEAFF
cdr3_nt: TGCGCCAGCAGCGTGACCAGGGGGCTCACTGAAGCTTTCTTT
clone_size: many
d_call: TRBD1
cdr3_length: 14
j_call: TRBJ1-1
v_call: TRBV10-1

cdr3_aa: CASSLAGSVGYTF
cdr3_nt: TGTGCCAGCAGCTTAGCGGGGAGTGTTGGCTACACCTTC
clone_size: many
d_call: .
cdr3_length: 13
j_call: TRBJ1-2
v_call: TRBV7-2

cdr3_aa: CSARDSRTGGFTEAFF
cdr3_nt: TGCAGTGCTAGAGATTCCCGGACAGGGGGTTTCACTGAAGCTTTCTTT
clone_size: many
d_call: TRBD1
cdr3_length: 16
j_call: TRBJ1-1
v_call: TRBV20-1

cdr3_aa: CASRRTSGGRGEQFF
cdr3_nt: TGTGCCAGCCGACGGACTAGCGGGGGCCGGGGTGAGCAGTTCTTC
clone_size: many
d_call: TRBD2
cdr3_length: 15
j_call: TRBJ2-1
v_call: TRBV3-1

cdr3_aa: CSAIGTGDQPQHF
cdr3_nt: TGCAGTGCCATCGGGACAGGCGATCAGCCCCAGCATTTT
clone_size: many
d_call: TRBD1
cdr3_length: 13
j_call: TRBJ1-5
v_call: TRBV20-1

cdr3_aa: CASSLALGGAVDTQYF
cdr3_nt: TGTGCCAGCAGCTTAGCGCTCGGGGGGGCCGTAGATACGCAGTATTTT
clone_size: many
d_call: TRBD2
cdr3_length: 16
j_call: TRBJ2-3
v_call: TRBV7-2

cdr3_aa: CASSPRGLETQYF
cdr3_nt: TGTGCCAGCAGCCCCCGGGGTTTAGAGACCCAGTACTTC
clone_size: many
d_call: .
cdr3_length: 13
j_call: TRBJ2-5
v_call: TRBV7-9

cdr3_aa: CASSLWDSSYEQYF
cdr3_nt: TGCGCCAGCAGCTTGTGGGACTCCTCCTACGAGCAGTACTTC
clone_size: many
d_call: .
cdr3_length: 14
j_call: TRBJ2-7
v_call: TRBV5-1